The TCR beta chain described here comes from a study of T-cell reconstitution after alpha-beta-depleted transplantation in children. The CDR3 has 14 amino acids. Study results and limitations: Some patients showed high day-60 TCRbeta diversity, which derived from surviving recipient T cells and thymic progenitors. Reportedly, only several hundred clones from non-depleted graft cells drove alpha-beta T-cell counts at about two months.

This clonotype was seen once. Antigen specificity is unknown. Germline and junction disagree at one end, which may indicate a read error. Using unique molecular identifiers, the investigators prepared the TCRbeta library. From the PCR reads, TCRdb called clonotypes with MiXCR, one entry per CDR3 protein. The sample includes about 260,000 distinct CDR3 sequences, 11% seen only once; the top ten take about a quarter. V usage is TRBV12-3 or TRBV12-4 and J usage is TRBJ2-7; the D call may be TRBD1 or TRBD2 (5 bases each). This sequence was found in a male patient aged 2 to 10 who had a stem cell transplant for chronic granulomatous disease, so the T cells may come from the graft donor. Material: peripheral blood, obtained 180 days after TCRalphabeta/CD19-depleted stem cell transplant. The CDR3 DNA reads TGTGCCAGCAGTTTAGCGGGACGATCCTACGAGCGGTACTTC. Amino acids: CASSLAGRSYERYF.